The rows below give T cell receptor beta chains drawn from one sample of a study of blood T cells in healthy people across ages. TCRdb reprocessed the 5' RACE reads via MiXCR and lists one record per CDR3 protein. The repertoire holds 550,000 to 600,000 distinct CDR3 sequences, with about 45% as singletons. The material sequenced was blood. Receptor source: an elderly man in good health. CDR3s include the opening cysteine and the closing phenylalanine or tryptophan. A D gene is named only where the DNA matches it firmly. Where a row states a size, it is once, few, many or the class of an expanded clone; other rows omit it.

TRBV13	TRBJ2-3	-	-	CASSYTRTNTQYF	TGTGCCAGCAGCTATACCCGAACAAATACGCAGTATTTT
TRBV29-1	TRBJ2-7	few	TRBD1	CSVEGGTGGLYEQYF	TGCAGCGTTGAAGGCGGGACAGGGGGCTTGTACGAGCAGTACTTC
TRBV6-5	TRBJ2-2	-	TRBD2	CASTRTRGTGELFF	TGTGCCAGCACCCGGACTAGGGGCACCGGGGAGCTGTTTTTT
TRBV6-6	TRBJ2-1	many	-	CASSYSTGSHGDEQFF	TGTGCCAGCAGTTACTCGACCGGGAGCCACGGGGATGAGCAGTTCTTC
TRBV7-3	TRBJ2-7	-	-	CASSLNPGYEQYF	TGTGCCAGCAGCTTAAACCCGGGCTACGAGCAGTACTTC
TRBV4-3	TRBJ2-6	-	-	CASSQREGSGANVLTF	TGCGCCAGCAGCCAACGTGAGGGTTCTGGGGCCAACGTCCTGACTTTC
TRBV13	TRBJ2-3	few	-	CASFTPGRAAADTQYF	TGTGCCAGCTTCACTCCAGGTCGGGCCGCCGCCGATACGCAGTATTTT
TRBV9	TRBJ1-1	-	TRBD1	CASSTGQGKPAEAFF	TGTGCCAGCAGCACGGGACAGGGGAAACCTGCTGAAGCTTTCTTT
TRBV24-1	TRBJ2-3	once	-	CATSDSRTPSDTQYF	TGTGCCACCAGTGATAGCAGGACCCCCAGTGATACGCAGTATTTT
TRBV29-1	TRBJ1-5	-	-	CSVDQGAEQPQHF	TGCAGCGTGGATCAGGGAGCTGAACAGCCCCAGCATTTT
TRBV16	TRBJ2-5	-	TRBD1	CASSKEQGVGETQYF	TGTGCCAGCAGCAAGGAACAGGGGGTCGGGGAGACCCAGTACTTC
TRBV7-2	TRBJ2-1	-	TRBD2	CASSQTSGRLNEQFF	TGTGCCAGCAGCCAGACTAGCGGGAGGTTGAATGAGCAGTTCTTC
TRBV12-3/TRBV12-4	TRBJ2-1	-	TRBD2	CTSSLGGGYNEQFF	TGTACCAGCAGTTTGGGGGGGGGGTACAATGAGCAGTTCTTC
TRBV7-2	TRBJ1-2	few	TRBD1	CASSLNPGQLYGYTF	TGTGCCAGCAGCTTGAACCCGGGACAGCTCTATGGCTACACCTTC
TRBV6-6	TRBJ2-7	-	TRBD1	CASSYSRTGIEQYF	TGTGCCAGCAGTTATTCCCGGACAGGGATCGAGCAGTACTTC
TRBV29-1	TRBJ2-3	-	-	CSVEETSLAQYF	TGCAGCGTTGAAGAGACTAGTCTGGCGCAGTATTTT
TRBV28	TRBJ2-7	-	-	CASSEGRYEQYF	TGTGCCAGCAGTGAGGGGAGGTACGAGCAGTACTTC
TRBV3-1	TRBJ2-1	-	-	CASSQDPGQRGQFF	TGTGCCAGCAGCCAAGATCCCGGACAGCGGGGGCAGTTCTTC
TRBV7-9	TRBJ1-4	-	-	CASRSTGGKLFF	TGTGCCAGCAGATCGACAGGTGGAAAACTGTTTTTT
TRBV6-1	TRBJ2-5	-	-	CASSPELVRHAGTLNEQYF	TGTGCCAGCAGTCCCGAACTTGTGAGACATGCCGGGACCCTCAATGAGCAGTACTTC